This T cell receptor (beta chain) was identified in a study of cytomegalovirus exposure and HLA in healthy donors. Note on this clone: What it recognizes is unknown.

The CDR3 has 16 amino acids. Participants comprised healthy donors of bone marrow. Study-wide findings and caveats: The authors later found HLA-associated TCR beta chains more clonally expanded than equally common others. Researchers reported in a later analysis that common viral pathogens appeared linked to several top clusters.

Researchers ran the PCR with 60 Vbeta and 13 Jbeta primers. TCRdb's copy holds only in-frame clones and misses some; the assay was immunoSEQ multiplex PCR. The sample yields roughly 120,000 clones, about four fifths seen once. Material: PBMCs. The V and J genes are TRBV7-5 and TRBJ2-1; the table's D call, TRBD1, has no DNA check behind it. TRBV7-5 is a pseudogene segment. This clonotype was sampled from a man aged 25 to 45 in good health and CMV-seronegative. The CDR3 protein is CARTPRGRDRANEQFF. The CDR3 DNA reads TGTGCCAGAACCCCCCGGGGCCGGGACAGGGCTAATGAGCAGTTCTTC.